This T cell receptor beta chain comes out of a study of T cell responses to AZD1222 COVID-19 vaccine. Sequencing used immunoSEQ multiplex PCR; TCRdb keeps in-frame clones, though not all of them. The sample includes over 95,000 clones, approximately 90% seen only once; the top ten take 9% to 15%. V was pared by 1 base and J by 1 base, with 9 bases between. Germline values: CDR1 SGHNT, CDR2 YYREEE (reference sequence). The CDR3 is 14 amino acids. This TCR was sampled from an adult in good health. Sequenced here: peripheral blood, sampled on day 0 of AZD1222 vaccination. The chain links TRBV5-4 to TRBJ2-7; unclear D gene. The CDR3 loop is CASSLRAGSYEQYF. The CDR3 coding sequence is TGTGCCAGCAGCTTGAGGGCTGGGTCCTACGAGCAGTACTTC.